These 20 T cell receptor beta chains came from one sample sequenced in a study of neurological immune-mediated disorders. Each CDR3 protein gets one entry after TCRdb re-called the 5' RACE reads with MiXCR. Of approximately 85,000 distinct CDR3 sequences listed, about 13% are singletons. Time point in this sample: longitudinal time-point 2. Sequencing was carried out using PBMCs. The receptors originated from a female donor with HTLV-1-associated myelopathy (HAM/TSP).

This clonotype was counted ten times or more. The chain couples TRBV2 to TRBJ2-1; D is unresolved. Trimming pared 8 bases from V and 0 bases from J, leaving 11 bases between. The germline gives CDR1 SNHLY, CDR2 FYNNEI. The CDR3 runs to 14 residues. The CDR3 protein is CASAAESSYNEQFF. The CDR3 DNA reads as TGTGCCAGCGCGGCGGAGAGCTCCTACAATGAGCAGTTCTTC.

At least ten counts were recorded for this clonotype. The CDR3: CASSLYLVTDTQYF. DNA of the CDR3: TGTGCCAGCAGTTTATACCTAGTCACAGATACGCAGTATTTT. The gene calls are TRBV27 and TRBJ2-3; D is uncertain. This CDR3 spans 14 amino acids. V lost 1 base and J lost 2, with 7 bases in between. Germline V gene sequence: CDR1 MNHEY, CDR2 SMNVEV (reference sequence).

This clonotype was observed at least ten times. The chain is built from TRBV5-1 and TRBJ1-2, with a tentative D call TRBD1 (5 bases). This CDR3 region has 15 residues. Germline lookup yields CDR1 SGHRS and CDR2 YFSETQ. V was shortened by 1 base and J by 5 bases, with 15 bases between the two germline ends. Here the CDR3 DNA reads TGCGCCAGCAGCTTGCTGACAGACCAGATATATGGCTACACCTTC. This translates into CASSLLTDQIYGYTF.

This clonotype came up a few times. A clone one base away is much larger, so this may be a read error. The J gene is TRBJ2-3, the V gene TRBV5-1; the D call may be TRBD1 or TRBD2 (5 bases each). Germline CDR1 is SGHRS and CDR2 is YFSETQ. The CDR3 loop spans 15 amino acids. Trimming left V 3 bases short and J 7 bases short, with 18 bases between. DNA of the CDR3: TGCGCCAGCAGCTCCACCGGGACCGCCGGGTATACGCAGTATTTT. As protein: CASSSTGTAGYTQYF.

The chain recombines TRBV19 with TRBJ2-3, with D hard to call. This CDR3 has 14 residues. The germline V gene has CDR1 LNHDA and CDR2 SQIVND (reference sequence). Trimming stripped 2 bases from V and 1 base from J, with 7 bases between. The CDR3 coding sequence is TGTGCCAGTAGTATAAGTGGGGGCACAGATACGCAGTATTTT. Its translation: CASSISGGTDTQYF.

This clonotype was observed at least ten times. This chain connects TRBV5-1 to TRBJ1-1; 7 bases are a match to TRBD1. The germline gives CDR1 SGHRS, CDR2 YFSETQ. Unmatched junction bases numbered 3, after V lost 3 bases and J lost 1 base. The CDR3 is 14 amino acids. The CDR3 region is CASSSAGGNTEAFF. CDR3 DNA sequence: TGCGCCAGCAGCTCGGCAGGGGGGAACACTGAAGCTTTCTTT.

This clonotype was seen ten or more times. This sequence joins TRBV5-1 and TRBJ2-2; 8 bases match TRBD1. Per the germline V gene, CDR1 is SGHRS and CDR2 is YFSETQ. Trimming removed 4 bases from V and 5 bases from J; junction bases left unmatched: 10. The CDR3 has 16 amino acids. The CDR3 DNA is TGCGCCAGCAGCCCAGGACAGGGCAAGAGAACCGGGGAGCTGTTTTTT. Amino acid sequence: CASSPGQGKRTGELFF.

This clonotype appeared many times. V is TRBV5-1 and J is TRBJ2-3, with D perhaps TRBD2 (6 bases). Trimming cost V 5 bases and J 1 base, with 11 bases left between them. The CDR3 runs to 14 residues. Germline V lookup: CDR1 SGHRS, CDR2 YFSETQ. This CDR3 reads CASSLIAGTDTQYF. DNA for the CDR3: TGCGCCAGCAGTTTGATAGCGGGCACAGATACGCAGTATTTT.

This clonotype was recorded at least ten times. The genes are TRBV5-1 and TRBJ2-3, with D possibly TRBD2 on 5 matching bases. The CDR3 is 14 amino acids. Germline assignment: CDR1 SGHRS and CDR2 YFSETQ. The germline V and J ends were trimmed by 1 base and 2 bases, with 8 bases remaining between them. The DNA for the CDR3 is TGCGCCAGCAGCTTGCGAGGGCCCACAGATACGCAGTATTTT. It codes for CASSLRGPTDTQYF. Supplemented by reference TRBV5-1 and TRBJ2-3, the full variable domain reads KAGVTQTPRYLIKTRGQQVTLSCSPISGHRSVSWYQQTPGQGLQFLFEYFSETQRNKGNFPGRFSGRQFSNSRSEMNVSTLELGDSALYLCASSLRGPTDTQYFGPGTRLTVL.

Many counts were recorded for this clonotype. This rearrangement joins TRBV7-3 to TRBJ2-2; TRBD2 matches 14 bases. From germline, CDR1 is SGHTA and CDR2 FQGTGA. V lost 4 bases and J lost 6; bases outside the gene matches: 7. CDR3 length: 17 amino acids. The CDR3 coding sequence is TGTGCCAGCAGCTCGACGCAGACTAGCGGGGGGGCCGGGGAGCTGTTTTTT. This codes for CASSSTQTSGGAGELFF.

This clonotype appeared once. The rearrangement links TRBV5-1 to TRBJ2-7; 7 nucleotides line up with TRBD1. This CDR3 region has 14 residues. Germline CDR1 reads SGHRS; CDR2 reads YFSETQ. V gave up 4 bases and J gave up 4 bases; unmatched junction bases: 8. CDR3 sequence: CASSGQVAGYEQYF. CDR3 nucleotides: TGCGCCAGCAGCGGACAGGTGGCGGGTTACGAGCAGTACTTC.

This sequence joins TRBV7-9 and TRBJ2-3; D call uncertain. Germline assignment: CDR1 SEHNR and CDR2 FQNEAQ (reference sequence). V lost 5 bases, J lost 0 bases, and 9 bases lay in between. The CDR3 length is 14 residues. The CDR3 reads CASSQKTSTDTQYF. In nucleotides, the CDR3 is TGTGCCAGCAGCCAGAAAACTAGCACAGATACGCAGTATTTT. The full variable domain, its missing parts supplied by reference TRBV7-9 and TRBJ2-3, is DTGVSQNPRHKITKRGQNVTFRCDPISEHNRLYWYRQTLGQGPEFLTYFQNEAQLEKSRLLSDRFSAERPKGSFSTLEIQRTEQGDSAMYLCASSQKTSTDTQYFGPGTRLTVL.

This clonotype was found many times. The V call is TRBV5-1, the J call TRBJ1-2; TRBD1 is a possible D gene (5 bases). Germline CDR1 reads SGHRS; CDR2 reads YFSETQ. V dropped 2 bases and J dropped 6 bases, with 17 bases sitting between them. This CDR3 comprises 15 residues. The CDR3 region is CASSFQKGSLDGYTF. CDR3 DNA sequence: TGCGCCAGCAGCTTTCAGAAGGGGTCCCTCGATGGCTACACCTTC.

The chain uses TRBV20-1 and TRBJ2-1; 9 nucleotides match TRBD2. CDR1 is DFQATT, CDR2 SNEGSKA, per germline (reference sequence). The CDR3 has 15 amino acids. The J segment lost 4 bases and the V segment lost 6 bases, leaving 10 bases of the junction unmatched. In DNA form, the CDR3 reads TGCAGTGCCGCCAGACTAGCGGTGGGGTACAATGAGCAGTTCTTC. It is translated as CSAARLAVGYNEQFF.

Many counts were recorded for this clonotype. This chain joins TRBV12-3 or TRBV12-4 and TRBJ2-7, with 9 bases aligning to TRBD2. V lost 3 bases to trimming and J lost 1 base; unmatched junction nucleotides: 4. The CDR3 is made up of 15 amino acids. The CDR3 loop reads CASSLGGGASYEQYF. The CDR3, as DNA: TGTGCCAGCAGTTTGGGCGGGGGGGCGTCCTACGAGCAGTACTTC.

This clonotype was counted at least ten times. This sequence joins TRBV27 and TRBJ2-1; 9 bases align to TRBD1. The V gene end was trimmed by 3 bases and the J gene end by 7 bases; junction bases not matched to a gene: 7. CDR1 and CDR2 from the germline V gene are MNHEY and SMNVEV (reference sequence). This CDR3 has 15 amino acids. The CDR3 loop is CASSFGQGYENEQFF. CDR3 bases: TGTGCCAGCAGTTTCGGACAGGGGTATGAGAATGAGCAGTTCTTC.

This clonotype has a count of ten or more. This chain links TRBV5-1 with TRBJ2-7; 7 bases are a match to TRBD1. Germline V gives CDR1 SGHRS, CDR2 YFSETQ. With V trimmed by 1 base and J by 5 bases, 0 bases remained unmatched. The CDR3 contains 12 residues. The CDR3: CASSLTGDEQYF. As DNA, the CDR3 is TGCGCCAGCAGCTTGACAGGGGACGAGCAGTACTTC.

The gene calls are TRBV7-2 and TRBJ2-1; D is possibly TRBD2 (6 bases). Germline V lookup: CDR1 SGHTA, CDR2 FQGNSA. Trimming removed 2 bases at V and 6 bases at J, with 11 bases between. This CDR3 comprises 14 residues. CDR3 sequence (DNA): TGTGCCAGCAGCTTATTGCGCGGGGTCAATGAGCAGTTCTTC. It codes for CASSLLRGVNEQFF.

The chain couples TRBV5-1 to TRBJ2-3; 9 bases align to TRBD2. The CDR3 extends over 15 amino acids. The germline gives CDR1 SGHRS, CDR2 YFSETQ. After removal of 5 bases from V and 2 bases from J, the junction contained 6 bases not matched to a gene. CDR3 amino acids: CASRSTSGPTDTQYF. The DNA for the CDR3 is TGCGCCAGCAGATCGACTAGCGGCCCCACAGATACGCAGTATTTT. Full variable domain (remainder filled in from reference TRBV5-1 and TRBJ2-3): KAGVTQTPRYLIKTRGQQVTLSCSPISGHRSVSWYQQTPGQGLQFLFEYFSETQRNKGNFPGRFSGRQFSNSRSEMNVSTLELGDSALYLCASRSTSGPTDTQYFGPGTRLTVL.

The V and J genes are TRBV7-6 and TRBJ2-3; D is undetermined. This CDR3 spans 16 amino acids. Germline CDR1 is SGHVS and CDR2 is FNYEAQ. V lost 5 bases to trimming and J lost 0 bases, with 15 bases between them. The CDR3 here is CASSKRTRTSTDTQYF. The DNA for the CDR3 is TGTGCCAGCAGCAAAAGGACGAGAACTAGCACAGATACGCAGTATTTT.